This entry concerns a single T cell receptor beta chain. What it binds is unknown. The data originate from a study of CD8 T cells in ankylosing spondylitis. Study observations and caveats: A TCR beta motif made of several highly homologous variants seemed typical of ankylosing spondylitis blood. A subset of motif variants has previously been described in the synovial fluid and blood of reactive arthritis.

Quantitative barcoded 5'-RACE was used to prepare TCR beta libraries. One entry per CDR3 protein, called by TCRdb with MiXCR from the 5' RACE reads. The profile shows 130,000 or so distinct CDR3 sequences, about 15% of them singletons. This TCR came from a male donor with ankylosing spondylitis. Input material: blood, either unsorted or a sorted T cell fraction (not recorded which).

CDR3 residues: CASNRGTDTQYF. Here the CDR3 DNA reads TGTGCCAGCAACCGTGGCACAGATACGCAGTATTTT. The chain recombines TRBV9 with TRBJ2-3; D remains unclear. The ends were cut back, 6 bases at V and 1 base at J, with 6 bases in the middle. The CDR3 consists of 12 residues. The germline V gene has CDR1 SGDLS and CDR2 YYNGEE.